A selection of T cell receptor beta chains follows, all from one sample in a study of shared clonotypes between healthy human individuals. The protocol was immunoSEQ multiplex PCR, while the TCRdb copy is restricted to in-frame clones and leaves out a portion. The sample holds a few million clones; under 97% are singletons and the top ten take 0.1% to 0.15%. Sequencing was done on a sample of naive CD4+ T cells sorted from blood. All receptors derive from a man aged 18 to 30 in good health. Both conserved end residues are part of each CDR3. D genes are given only for firm matches. Expanded clones get a size class; other rows say once, few or many, or leave the size out.

D gene: .; clone size: .; V gene: TRBV4-3; J gene: TRBJ1-4; CDR3 protein: CASSPSGTTNEKLFF; CDR3 DNA: TGCGCCAGCAGCCCCTCAGGGACAACTAATGAAAAACTGTTTTTT
D gene: TRBD1; clone size: .; V gene: TRBV5-1; J gene: TRBJ2-1; CDR3 protein: CASSLANTGVGNEQFF; CDR3 DNA: TGCGCCAGCAGCTTGGCCAATACAGGGGTGGGCAATGAGCAGTTCTTC
D gene: TRBD1; clone size: .; V gene: TRBV6-5; J gene: TRBJ1-1; CDR3 protein: CASSPRGRERTEAFF; CDR3 DNA: TGTGCCAGCAGTCCTAGGGGGCGCGAGAGGACTGAAGCTTTCTTT
D gene: .; clone size: .; V gene: TRBV6-5; J gene: TRBJ1-4; CDR3 protein: CASRQGDEKLFF; CDR3 DNA: TGTGCCAGCAGGCAGGGTGATGAAAAACTGTTTTTT
D gene: .; clone size: .; V gene: TRBV18; J gene: TRBJ1-6; CDR3 protein: CASSPEASPLHF; CDR3 DNA: TGTGCCAGCTCACCCGAAGCTTCACCCCTCCACTTT
D gene: .; clone size: .; V gene: TRBV27; J gene: TRBJ1-1; CDR3 protein: CASSFLQGNTEAFF; CDR3 DNA: TGTGCCAGCAGTTTTCTACAGGGGAACACTGAAGCTTTCTTT
D gene: TRBD1; clone size: .; V gene: TRBV7-8; J gene: TRBJ2-7; CDR3 protein: CASSSRDRREQYF; CDR3 DNA: TGTGCCAGCAGCTCCCGGGACAGGCGCGAGCAGTACTTC
D gene: .; clone size: .; V gene: TRBV5-1; J gene: TRBJ2-5; CDR3 protein: CASSLWEKETQYF; CDR3 DNA: TGCGCCAGCAGCTTATGGGAAAAAGAGACCCAGTACTTC
D gene: .; clone size: .; V gene: TRBV28; J gene: TRBJ1-1; CDR3 protein: CASLGTRTEAFF; CDR3 DNA: TGTGCCAGTCTTGGGACTCGCACTGAAGCTTTCTTT
D gene: .; clone size: .; V gene: TRBV28; J gene: TRBJ1-3; CDR3 protein: CASSSPFRESIGNTIYF; CDR3 DNA: TGTGCCAGCAGTTCGCCGTTTAGGGAATCTATTGGAAACACCATATATTTT
D gene: .; clone size: .; V gene: TRBV7-2; J gene: TRBJ2-7; CDR3 protein: CASSPVRAQEQYF; CDR3 DNA: TGTGCCAGCAGCCCCGTGCGGGCTCAGGAGCAGTACTTC
D gene: .; clone size: .; V gene: TRBV11-3; J gene: TRBJ2-7; CDR3 protein: CASSLGGSYEQYF; CDR3 DNA: TGTGCCAGCAGCTTGGGGGGCTCCTACGAGCAGTACTTC
D gene: .; clone size: .; V gene: TRBV19; J gene: TRBJ1-1; CDR3 protein: CASSIQGPMNTEAFF; CDR3 DNA: TGTGCCAGTAGTATTCAGGGACCCATGAACACTGAAGCTTTCTTT
D gene: .; clone size: .; V gene: TRBV6-6; J gene: TRBJ1-6; CDR3 protein: CASKQGFSYNSPLHF; CDR3 DNA: TGTGCCAGCAAACAGGGTTTTTCCTATAATTCACCCCTCCACTTT
D gene: TRBD1; clone size: once; V gene: TRBV5-4; J gene: TRBJ2-1; CDR3 protein: CASSLYRGKDNEQFF; CDR3 DNA: TGTGCCAGCAGCCTCTACAGGGGAAAGGACAATGAGCAGTTCTTC
D gene: .; clone size: once; V gene: TRBV6-1; J gene: TRBJ1-3; CDR3 protein: CASRSRGERGNTIYF; CDR3 DNA: TGTGCCAGCAGGAGCAGGGGAGAGAGGGGAAACACCATATATTTT
D gene: TRBD1; clone size: .; V gene: TRBV18; J gene: TRBJ2-7; CDR3 protein: CASSPVARGTGRPEQYF; CDR3 DNA: TGTGCCAGCTCACCAGTTGCCCGCGGGACAGGGCGTCCCGAGCAGTACTTC
D gene: .; clone size: once; V gene: TRBV30; J gene: TRBJ1-4; CDR3 protein: CAWGRQNNEKLFF; CDR3 DNA: TGTGCCTGGGGAAGGCAAAATAATGAAAAACTGTTTTTT
D gene: .; clone size: .; V gene: TRBV6-4; J gene: TRBJ2-7; CDR3 protein: CASSPQGGETYEQYF; CDR3 DNA: TGTGCCAGCAGCCCCCAGGGGGGCGAGACCTACGAGCAGTACTTC
D gene: .; clone size: .; V gene: TRBV6-6; J gene: TRBJ2-1; CDR3 protein: CASSLQASYNEQFF; CDR3 DNA: TGTGCCAGCAGTTTGCAAGCCTCCTACAATGAGCAGTTCTTC
D gene: TRBD1; clone size: .; V gene: TRBV4-1; J gene: TRBJ1-1; CDR3 protein: CASSQGDRVGTEAFF; CDR3 DNA: TGCGCCAGCAGCCAAGGGGACAGGGTCGGAACTGAAGCTTTCTTT
D gene: TRBD1; clone size: .; V gene: TRBV10-3; J gene: TRBJ2-7; CDR3 protein: CAISNRGDSYEQYF; CDR3 DNA: TGTGCCATCAGTAACAGGGGAGATTCCTACGAGCAGTACTTC